This TCR beta chain was recovered during a study of CD8+CD57+ T cells in acquired aplastic anemia. According to the study, genomic DNA was the template for TCR beta VDJ and CDR3 profiling. TCRdb itself ran the reads through MiXCR, one entry per CDR3 protein. Here the sample spans more than 95,000 distinct CDR3 sequences, about 40% being singletons. This clonotype was observed many times. CDR3 length: 13 residues. With 6 bases removed from V and 2 bases from J, the gap between germline ends came to 10 bases. The patients chosen for sequencing had shown expansion of CD8+CD57+ cells (detected by flow cytometry).

The rearrangement links TRBV12-3 or TRBV12-4 to TRBJ1-2; D ambiguous. The origin of this receptor is a human donor with aplastic anemia. The specimen sequenced was sorted CD4+, CD8+, or CD8+CD57+ T cells (not recorded which) from PBMCs. The CDR3 DNA sequence: TGTGCCAGCAGCCCACGGGCAAACTATGGCTACACCTTC. Its translation: CASSPRANYGYTF.